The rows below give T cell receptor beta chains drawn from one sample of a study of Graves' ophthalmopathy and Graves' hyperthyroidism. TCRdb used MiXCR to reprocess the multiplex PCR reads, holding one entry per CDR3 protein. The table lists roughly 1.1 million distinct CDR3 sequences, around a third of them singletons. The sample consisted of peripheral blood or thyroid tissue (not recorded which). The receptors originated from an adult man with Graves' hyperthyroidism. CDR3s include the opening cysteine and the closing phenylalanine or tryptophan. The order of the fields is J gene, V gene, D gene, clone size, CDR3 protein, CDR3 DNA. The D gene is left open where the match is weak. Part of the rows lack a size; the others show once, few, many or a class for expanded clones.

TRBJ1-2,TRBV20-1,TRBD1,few,CSARDVPGQGTYYGYTF,TGCAGTGCTAGAGATGTGCCGGGACAGGGAACCTACTATGGCTACACCTTC
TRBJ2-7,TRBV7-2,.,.,CASQAGAGGEQYF,TGTGCCAGCCAGGCCGGGGCCGGGGGCGAGCAGTACTTC
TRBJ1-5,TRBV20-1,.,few,CSANQGYSNQPQHF,TGCAGTGCTAACCAGGGTTATAGCAATCAGCCCCAGCATTTT
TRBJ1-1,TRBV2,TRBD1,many,CAGRTGGREAFF,TGTGCCGGCCGGACAGGGGGCCGTGAAGCTTTCTTT
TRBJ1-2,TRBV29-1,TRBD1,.,CSGTGGVGGYTF,TGCAGCGGAACAGGGGGAGTCGGTGGCTACACCTTC
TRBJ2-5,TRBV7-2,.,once,CASSLMTGQQPQYF,TGTGCCAGCAGCTTAATGACAGGTCAGCAGCCCCAGTACTTC
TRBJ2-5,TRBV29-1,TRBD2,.,CSVVAGGPKETQYF,TGCAGCGTTGTTGCGGGAGGGCCTAAAGAGACCCAGTACTTC
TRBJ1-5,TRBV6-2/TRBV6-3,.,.,CASSYMPGYRNQPQHF,TGTGCCAGCAGTTACATGCCCGGGTATCGCAATCAGCCCCAGCATTTT
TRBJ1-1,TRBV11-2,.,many,CASSSERGTEAFF,TGTGCCAGCAGCTCAGAACGGGGCACTGAAGCTTTCTTT
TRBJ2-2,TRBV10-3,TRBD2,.,CVTRDSTTGGGGELFF,TGTGTCACTCGGGATTCAACCACGGGAGGAGGCGGGGAGCTGTTTTTT
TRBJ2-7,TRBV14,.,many,CASSARGRPRNYEQYF,TGTGCCAGCAGCGCAAGAGGGAGGCCCCGAAACTACGAGCAGTACTTC
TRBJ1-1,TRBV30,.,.,CAWTPRMNTEAFF,TGTGCCTGGACCCCCCGGATGAACACTGAAGCTTTCTTT
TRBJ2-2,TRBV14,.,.,CASSQGGTNTGELFF,TGTGCCAGCAGCCAAGGAGGGACGAACACCGGGGAGCTGTTTTTT
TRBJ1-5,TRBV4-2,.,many,CASSQDTGFGSNQPQHF,TGTGCCAGCAGCCAAGACACGGGATTTGGGAGCAATCAGCCCCAGCATTTT
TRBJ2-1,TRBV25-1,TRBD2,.,CASSPGTSGYDEQFF,TGTGCCAGCAGTCCCGGGACTAGCGGATACGATGAGCAGTTCTTC
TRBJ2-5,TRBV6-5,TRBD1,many,CASSDRGRQETQYF,TGTGCCAGCAGCGACAGGGGGAGACAAGAGACCCAGTACTTC
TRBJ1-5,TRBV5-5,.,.,CASSPDRGENQPQHF,TGTGCCAGCAGCCCCGACCGGGGAGAAAATCAGCCCCAGCATTTT
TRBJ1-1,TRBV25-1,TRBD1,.,CASAPGQGNTEAFF,TGTGCCAGCGCCCCGGGACAGGGAAACACTGAAGCTTTCTTT
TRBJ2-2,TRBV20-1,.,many,CSARELGRLGLFF,TGCAGTGCTAGAGAGCTCGGCCGTTTAGGGCTGTTTTTT
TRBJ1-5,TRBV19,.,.,CASSKGREYEHF,TGTGCCAGTAGTAAAGGCAGGGAATACGAGCATTTT
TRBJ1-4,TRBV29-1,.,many,CSVEDIQWGEKLFF,TGCAGCGTTGAAGATATACAGTGGGGGGAAAAACTGTTTTTT
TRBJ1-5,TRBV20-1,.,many,CSARDRGQPQHF,TGCAGTGCTAGAGATAGGGGTCAGCCCCAGCATTTT
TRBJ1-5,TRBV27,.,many,CASSRDVNNQPQHF,TGTGCCAGCAGCCGGGATGTCAACAATCAGCCCCAGCATTTT
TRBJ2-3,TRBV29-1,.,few,CSVEYRDLHSTDTQYF,TGCAGCGTTGAATACAGGGACCTTCATAGCACAGATACGCAGTATTTT
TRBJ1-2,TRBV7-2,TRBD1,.,CASSFFPGTDYGYTF,TGTGCCAGCAGCTTCTTCCCCGGGACAGACTATGGCTACACCTTC
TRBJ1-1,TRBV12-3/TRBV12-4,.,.,CASSSETGTVALEAFF,TGTGCCAGCAGTTCCGAGACCGGGACGGTTGCTCTTGAAGCTTTCTTT